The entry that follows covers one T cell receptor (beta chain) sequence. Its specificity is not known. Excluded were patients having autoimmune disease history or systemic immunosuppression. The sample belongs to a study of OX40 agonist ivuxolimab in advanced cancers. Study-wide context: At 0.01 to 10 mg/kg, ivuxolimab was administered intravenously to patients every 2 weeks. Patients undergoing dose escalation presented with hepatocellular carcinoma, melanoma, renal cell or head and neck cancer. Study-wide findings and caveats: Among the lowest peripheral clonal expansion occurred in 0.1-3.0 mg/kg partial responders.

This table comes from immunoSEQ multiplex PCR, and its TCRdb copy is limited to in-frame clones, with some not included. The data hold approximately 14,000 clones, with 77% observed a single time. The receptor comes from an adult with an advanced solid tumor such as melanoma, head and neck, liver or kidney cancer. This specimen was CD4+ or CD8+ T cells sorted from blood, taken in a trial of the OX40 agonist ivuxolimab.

The CDR3 sequence: CASSLVGVNTEAFF. The CDR3, as DNA: TGTGCCAGCAGCTTAGTGGGGGTTAACACTGAAGCTTTCTTT. V is TRBV5-6 and J is TRBJ1-1, with D possibly being TRBD1 (5 bases). V gave up 2 bases and J gave up 2 bases, with 10 bases separating them. The CDR3 is 14 amino acids. The germline gives CDR1 SGHDT, CDR2 YYEEEE.